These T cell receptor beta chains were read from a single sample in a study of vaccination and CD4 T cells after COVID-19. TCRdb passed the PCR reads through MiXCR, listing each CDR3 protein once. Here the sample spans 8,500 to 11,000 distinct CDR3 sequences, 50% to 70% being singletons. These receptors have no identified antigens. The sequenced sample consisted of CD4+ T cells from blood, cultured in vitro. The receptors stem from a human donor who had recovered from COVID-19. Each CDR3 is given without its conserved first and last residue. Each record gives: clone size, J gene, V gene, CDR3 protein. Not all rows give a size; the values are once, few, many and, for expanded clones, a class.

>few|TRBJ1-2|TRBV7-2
ASSLGPGVFGYT
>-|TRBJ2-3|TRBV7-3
ASSLTLASDTQY
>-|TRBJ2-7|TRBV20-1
SARVDPREQY
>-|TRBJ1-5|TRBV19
ASRRRDNQPQH
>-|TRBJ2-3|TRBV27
ASNLPGHTDTQY
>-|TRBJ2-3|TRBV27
ASSRVGLDTDTQY
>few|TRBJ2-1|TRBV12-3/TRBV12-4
ASSKTYYNEQF
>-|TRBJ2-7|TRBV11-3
ASSPGQGSSEQY
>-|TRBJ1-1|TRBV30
AWSVGDRGYTEAF
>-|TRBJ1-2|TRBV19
ASSYGSTNYGYT
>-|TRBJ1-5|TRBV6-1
ASSQPGEPQH